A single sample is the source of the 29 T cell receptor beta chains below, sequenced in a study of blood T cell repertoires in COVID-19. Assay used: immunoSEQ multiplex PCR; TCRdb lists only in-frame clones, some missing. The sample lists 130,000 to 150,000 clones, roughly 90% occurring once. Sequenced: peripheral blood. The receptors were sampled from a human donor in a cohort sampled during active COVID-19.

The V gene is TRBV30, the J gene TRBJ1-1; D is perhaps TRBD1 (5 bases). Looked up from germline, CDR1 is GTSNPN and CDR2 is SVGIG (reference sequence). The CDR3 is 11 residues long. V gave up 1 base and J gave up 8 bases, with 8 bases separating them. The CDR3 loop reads CAWSGRQEAFF. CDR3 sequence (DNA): TGTGCCTGGAGTGGGCGACAGGAAGCTTTCTTT.

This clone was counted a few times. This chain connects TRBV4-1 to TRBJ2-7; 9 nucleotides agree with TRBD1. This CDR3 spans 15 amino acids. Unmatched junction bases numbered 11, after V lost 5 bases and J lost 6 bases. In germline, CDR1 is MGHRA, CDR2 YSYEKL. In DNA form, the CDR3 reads TGCGCCAGCAGCTCCCCCGGGACAGGGTTTTTCGAGCAGTACTTC. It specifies CASSSPGTGFFEQYF.

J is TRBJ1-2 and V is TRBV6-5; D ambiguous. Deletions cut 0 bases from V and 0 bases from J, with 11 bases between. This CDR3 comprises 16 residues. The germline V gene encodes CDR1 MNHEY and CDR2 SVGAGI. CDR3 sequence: CASSYSASQPNYGYTF. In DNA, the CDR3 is TGTGCCAGCAGTTACTCTGCGAGTCAACCTAACTATGGCTACACCTTC.

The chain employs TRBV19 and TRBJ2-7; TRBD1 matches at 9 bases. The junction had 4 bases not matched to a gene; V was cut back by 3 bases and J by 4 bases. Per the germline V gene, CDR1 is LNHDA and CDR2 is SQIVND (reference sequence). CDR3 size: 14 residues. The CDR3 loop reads CASSIGTGPYEQYF. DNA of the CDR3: TGTGCCAGTAGTATTGGGACAGGGCCGTACGAGCAGTACTTC. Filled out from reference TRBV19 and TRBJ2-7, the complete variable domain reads DGGITQSPKYLFRKEGQNVTLSCEQNLNHDAMYWYRQDPGQGLRLIYYSQIVNDFQKGDIAEGYSVSREKKESFPLTVTSAQKNPTAFYLCASSIGTGPYEQYFGPGTRLTVT.

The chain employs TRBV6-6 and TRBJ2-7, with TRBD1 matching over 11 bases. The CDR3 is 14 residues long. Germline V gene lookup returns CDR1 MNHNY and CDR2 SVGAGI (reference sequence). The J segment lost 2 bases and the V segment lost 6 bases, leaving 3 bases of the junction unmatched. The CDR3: CASRWDRGAYEQYF. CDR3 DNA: TGTGCCAGCAGGTGGGACAGGGGGGCCTACGAGCAGTACTTC.

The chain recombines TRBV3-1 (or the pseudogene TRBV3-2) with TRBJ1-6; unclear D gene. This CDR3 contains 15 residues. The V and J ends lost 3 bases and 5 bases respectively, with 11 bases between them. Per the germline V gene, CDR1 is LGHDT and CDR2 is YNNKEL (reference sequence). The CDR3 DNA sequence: TGTGCCAGCAGCCAGTCCGACAAGCATAATTCACCCCTCCACTTT. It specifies CASSQSDKHNSPLHF.

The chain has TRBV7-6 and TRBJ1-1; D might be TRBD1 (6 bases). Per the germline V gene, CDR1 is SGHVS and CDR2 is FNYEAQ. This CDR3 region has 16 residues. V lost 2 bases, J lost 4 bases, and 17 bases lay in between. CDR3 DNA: TGTGCCAGCAGCTTAAGTCGGGTACAGGGTGGCACTGAAGCTTTCTTT. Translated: CASSLSRVQGGTEAFF.

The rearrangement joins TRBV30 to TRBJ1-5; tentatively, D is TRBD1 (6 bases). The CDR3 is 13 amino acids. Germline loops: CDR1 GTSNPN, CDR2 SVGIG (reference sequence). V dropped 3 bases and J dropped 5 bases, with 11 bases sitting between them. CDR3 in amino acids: CAWSRGKDQPQHF. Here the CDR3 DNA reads TGTGCCTGGAGCAGGGGTAAGGATCAGCCCCAGCATTTT.

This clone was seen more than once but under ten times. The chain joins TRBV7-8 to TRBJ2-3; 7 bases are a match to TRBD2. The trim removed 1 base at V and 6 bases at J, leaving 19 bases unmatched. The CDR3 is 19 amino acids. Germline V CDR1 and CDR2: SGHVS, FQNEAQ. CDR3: CASSLDRLALKFWLDTQYF. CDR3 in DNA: TGTGCCAGCAGCTTAGACCGACTAGCCCTAAAGTTCTGGCTGGATACGCAGTATTTT.

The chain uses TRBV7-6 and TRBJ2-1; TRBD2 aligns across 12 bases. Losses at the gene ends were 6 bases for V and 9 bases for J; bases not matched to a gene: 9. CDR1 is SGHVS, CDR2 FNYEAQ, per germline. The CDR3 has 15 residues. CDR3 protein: CASRPSGGAYGEQFF. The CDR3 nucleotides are TGTGCCAGCAGACCTAGCGGGGGGGCGTATGGTGAGCAGTTCTTC.

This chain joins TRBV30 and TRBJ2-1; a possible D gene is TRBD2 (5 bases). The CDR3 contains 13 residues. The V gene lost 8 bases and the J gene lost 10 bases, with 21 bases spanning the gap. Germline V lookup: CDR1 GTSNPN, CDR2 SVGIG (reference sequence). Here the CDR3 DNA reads TGTGCCGGAGCGCTTGTTCTAGCCGCCGAGCAGTTCTTC. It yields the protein CAGALVLAAEQFF.

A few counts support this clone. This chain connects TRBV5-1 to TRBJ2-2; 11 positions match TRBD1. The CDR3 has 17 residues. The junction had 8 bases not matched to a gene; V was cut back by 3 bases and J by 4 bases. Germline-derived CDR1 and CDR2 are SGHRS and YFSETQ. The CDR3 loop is CASSWTGGALGTGELFF. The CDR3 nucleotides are TGCGCCAGCAGCTGGACAGGGGGCGCATTGGGCACCGGGGAGCTGTTTTTT.

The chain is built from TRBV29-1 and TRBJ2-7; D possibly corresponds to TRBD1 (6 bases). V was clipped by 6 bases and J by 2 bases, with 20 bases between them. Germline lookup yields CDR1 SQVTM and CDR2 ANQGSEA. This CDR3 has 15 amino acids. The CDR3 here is CSVVPGEGGPYEQYF. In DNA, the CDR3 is TGCAGCGTCGTCCCAGGGGAAGGAGGCCCCTACGAGCAGTACTTC.

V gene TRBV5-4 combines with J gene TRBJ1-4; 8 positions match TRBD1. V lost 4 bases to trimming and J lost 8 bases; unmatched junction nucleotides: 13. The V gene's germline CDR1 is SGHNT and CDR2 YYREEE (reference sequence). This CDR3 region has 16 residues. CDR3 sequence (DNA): TGTGCCAGCAGCCCGAGGTCCGCAGGGGGCAAGGAAAAACTGTTTTTT. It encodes CASSPRSAGGKEKLFF. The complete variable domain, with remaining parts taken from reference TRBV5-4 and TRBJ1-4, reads ETGVTQSPTHLIKTRGQQVTLRCSSQSGHNTVSWYQQALGQGPQFIFQYYREEENGRGNFPPRFSGLQFPNYSSELNVNALELDDSALYLCASSPRSAGGKEKLFFGSGTQLSVL.

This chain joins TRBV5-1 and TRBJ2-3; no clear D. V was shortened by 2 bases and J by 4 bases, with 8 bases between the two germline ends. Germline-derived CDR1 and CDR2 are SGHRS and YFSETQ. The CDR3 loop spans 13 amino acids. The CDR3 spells CASSLGASDTQYF. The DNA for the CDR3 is TGCGCCAGCAGCTTAGGAGCGTCAGATACGCAGTATTTT.

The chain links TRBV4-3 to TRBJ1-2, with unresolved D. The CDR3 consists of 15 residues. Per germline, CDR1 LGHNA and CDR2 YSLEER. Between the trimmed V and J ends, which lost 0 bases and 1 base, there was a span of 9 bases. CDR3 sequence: CASSQDRSFNYGYTF. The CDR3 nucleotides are TGCGCCAGCAGCCAAGATCGGTCGTTTAACTATGGCTACACCTTC.

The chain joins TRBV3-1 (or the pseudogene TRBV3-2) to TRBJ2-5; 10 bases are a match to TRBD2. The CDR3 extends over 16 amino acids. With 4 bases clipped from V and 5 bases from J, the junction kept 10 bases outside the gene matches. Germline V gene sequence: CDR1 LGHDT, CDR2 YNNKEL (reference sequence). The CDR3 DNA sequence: TGTGCCAGCAGCCTTACAGAGCGGGGGGGCCCCGAGACCCAGTACTTC. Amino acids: CASSLTERGGPETQYF.

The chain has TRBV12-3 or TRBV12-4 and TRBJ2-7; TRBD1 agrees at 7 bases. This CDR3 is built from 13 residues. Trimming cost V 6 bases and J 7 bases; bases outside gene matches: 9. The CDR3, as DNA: TGTGCCAGCAGGAAACAGGGGACCGGAGAGCAGTACTTC. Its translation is CASRKQGTGEQYF.

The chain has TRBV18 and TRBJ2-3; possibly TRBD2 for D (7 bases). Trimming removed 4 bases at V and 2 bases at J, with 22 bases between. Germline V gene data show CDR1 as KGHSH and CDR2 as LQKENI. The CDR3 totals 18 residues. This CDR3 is CASSHTFAAGAYTDTQYF. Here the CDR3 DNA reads TGTGCCAGCTCACACACCTTTGCCGCGGGGGCATACACAGATACGCAGTATTTT.

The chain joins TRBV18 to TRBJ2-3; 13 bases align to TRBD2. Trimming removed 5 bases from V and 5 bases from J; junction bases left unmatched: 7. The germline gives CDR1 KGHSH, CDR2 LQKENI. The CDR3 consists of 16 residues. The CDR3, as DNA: TGTGCCAGCTCAACCGGACTAGCGGGAGTCGGAGATACGCAGTATTTT. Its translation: CASSTGLAGVGDTQYF. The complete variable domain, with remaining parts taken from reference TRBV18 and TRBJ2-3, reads NAGVMQNPRHLVRRRGQEARLRCSPMKGHSHVYWYRQLPEEGLKFMVYLQKENIIDESGMPKERFSAEFPKEGPSILRIQQVVRGDSAAYFCASSTGLAGVGDTQYFGPGTRLTVL.

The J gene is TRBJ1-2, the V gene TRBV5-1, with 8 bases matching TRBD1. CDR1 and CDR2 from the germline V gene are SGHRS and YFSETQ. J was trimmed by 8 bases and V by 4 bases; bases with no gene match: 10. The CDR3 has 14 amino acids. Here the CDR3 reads CASSRSQGAQGYTF. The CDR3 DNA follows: TGCGCCAGCAGCCGGTCTCAGGGGGCGCAAGGCTACACCTTC.

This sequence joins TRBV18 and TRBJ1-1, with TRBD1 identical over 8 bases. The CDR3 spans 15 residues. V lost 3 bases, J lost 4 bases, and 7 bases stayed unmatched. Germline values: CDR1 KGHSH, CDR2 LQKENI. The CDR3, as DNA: TGTGCCAGCTCACCCGAGACAGGGGAGATCACTGAAGCTTTCTTT. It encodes CASSPETGEITEAFF.

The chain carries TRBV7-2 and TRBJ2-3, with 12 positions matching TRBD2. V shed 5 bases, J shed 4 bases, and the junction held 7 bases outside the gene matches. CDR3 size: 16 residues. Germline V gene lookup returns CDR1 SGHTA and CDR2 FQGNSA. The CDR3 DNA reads TGTGCCAGCAGCGCTCGACTAGCGGGAGCCGCAGATACGCAGTATTTT. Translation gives CASSARLAGAADTQYF.

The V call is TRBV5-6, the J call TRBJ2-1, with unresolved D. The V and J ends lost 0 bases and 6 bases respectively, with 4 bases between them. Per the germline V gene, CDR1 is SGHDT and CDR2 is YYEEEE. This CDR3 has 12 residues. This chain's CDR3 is CASSLGSNEQFF. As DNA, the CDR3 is TGTGCCAGCAGCTTGGGTAGCAATGAGCAGTTCTTC.

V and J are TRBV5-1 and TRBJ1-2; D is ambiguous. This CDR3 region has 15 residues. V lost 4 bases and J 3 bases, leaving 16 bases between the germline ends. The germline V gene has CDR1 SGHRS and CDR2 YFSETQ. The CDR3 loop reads CASSPDTSSDYGYTF. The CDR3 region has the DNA TGCGCCAGCAGCCCCGATACCTCATCGGACTATGGCTACACCTTC.

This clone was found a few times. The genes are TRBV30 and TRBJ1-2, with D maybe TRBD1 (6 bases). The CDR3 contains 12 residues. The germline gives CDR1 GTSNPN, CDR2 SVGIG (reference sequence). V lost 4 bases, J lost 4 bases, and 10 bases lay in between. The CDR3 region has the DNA TGTGCCTGGAACAGGGACGGCTATGGCTACACCTTC. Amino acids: CAWNRDGYGYTF.

The CDR3 loop is CASSLGGLTPTYEQYF. In nucleotides, the CDR3 is TGCGCCAGCAGCTTGGGGGGCCTAACTCCCACCTACGAGCAGTACTTC. The gene calls are TRBV5-1 and TRBJ2-7; maybe TRBD1 (5 bases). V lost 0 bases and J lost 2, with 15 bases in between. In germline, CDR1 is SGHRS, CDR2 YFSETQ. The length of the CDR3 is 16 residues.

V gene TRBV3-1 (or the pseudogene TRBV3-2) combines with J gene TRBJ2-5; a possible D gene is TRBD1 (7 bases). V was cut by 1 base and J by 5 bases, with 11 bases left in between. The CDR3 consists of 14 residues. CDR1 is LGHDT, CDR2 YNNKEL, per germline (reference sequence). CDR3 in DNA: TGTGCCAGCAGCCAAGTCCCAGGGGGGGAGACCCAGTACTTC. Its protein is CASSQVPGGETQYF.

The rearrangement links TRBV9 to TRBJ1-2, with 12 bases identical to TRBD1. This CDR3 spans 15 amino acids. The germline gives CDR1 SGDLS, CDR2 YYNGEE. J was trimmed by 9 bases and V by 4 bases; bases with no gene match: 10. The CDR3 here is CASSSPGQGALCYTF. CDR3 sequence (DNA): TGTGCCAGCAGCTCCCCGGGACAGGGGGCTTTATGCTACACCTTC.